The entry that follows covers one TCR beta chain sequence. Germline lookup yields CDR1 SGHTA and CDR2 FQGNSA. Between the trimmed V and J ends, which lost 5 bases and 7 bases, there was a span of 18 bases. CDR3 length: 15 amino acids. This sample was included in a study of shared clonotypes between healthy human individuals. Method: immunoSEQ multiplex PCR; TCRdb's copy keeps in-frame clones and lacks some. Of roughly 640,000 clones listed, around 67% are singletons. This chain joins TRBV7-2 and TRBJ1-3, with D possibly being TRBD1 (6 bases). The source is a young woman in good health. The source material was memory CD4+ T cells sorted from blood. The subset denotes: CD45RA-negative fraction. CDR3 coding DNA: TGTGCCAGCAGCGACAGGAGGGGGGCGCGTAACACCATATATTTT. This translates into CASSDRRGARNTIYF.